This TCR beta chain is drawn from a study of low-dose radiotherapy and immunotherapy resistance in tumors. Background on the study: Across 26 weeks, 13 Gy in total went to Cohort 2, delivered as 1 Gy per fraction every two weeks. Aspirin was taken orally at 300 mg daily by patients, and this continued for four cycles from cycle 1 day 1.

Both TCRalpha and TCRbeta chains were reverse transcribed with V-gene-specific primers. Over about 19 PCR cycles, TCRs were amplified from a constant-region primer and V-primer adapter. In vitro transcription was used to amplify the isolated mRNA. MiXCR, applied by TCRdb to the reads, yields one record per CDR3 protein. This sample yields more than 50,000 distinct CDR3 sequences, of which 20% to 25% are seen a single time; roughly 6.7% belongs to the top ten. Many counts were recorded for this clonotype. Germline CDR1 is SGHTA and CDR2 is FQGNSA. This CDR3 is 15 amino acids long. V was shortened by 5 bases and J by 1 base, with 14 bases between the two germline ends. Time point noted: after trial treatment. The treatment here: LDRT plus nivolumab, ipilimumab, low-dose cyclophosphamide and aspirin (RACIN trial). Each eligible patient had an advanced solid tumor, and these tumors lacked tumor-infiltrating lymphocytes.

The clonotype originates from a male donor with prostate cancer. The chain uses TRBV7-2 and TRBJ1-1; no firm D call. Sequenced here: PBMCs, sampled after low-dose radiotherapy plus immunotherapy. The CDR3 loop reads CASSLQPTRNTEAFF. CDR3 bases: TGTGCCAGCAGCCTCCAACCAACACGGAACACTGAAGCTTTCTTT.